A selection of T cell receptor beta chains follows, all from one sample in a study of blood T cell repertoires in COVID-19. Sequencing was performed with immunoSEQ multiplex PCR; in TCRdb, only in-frame clones are kept and a portion is missing. Among around 94,000 clones listed, approximately 86% were seen once. The sequenced sample consisted of peripheral blood. These receptors were collected from a man older than 75 with acute or convalescent COVID-19. The CDR3 runs from the conserved cysteine through the conserved F or W. Fields, in order: D gene, clone size, V gene, J gene, CDR3 protein, CDR3 DNA. A D gene is named only where the DNA matches it firmly. Size values are once, few and many counts, or a class for expanded clones, and some rows have none.

d_call: TRBD2
clone_size: -
v_call: TRBV5-4
j_call: TRBJ2-3
cdr3_aa: CASSFAGALSPDTQYF
cdr3_nt: TGTGCCAGCAGCTTCGCGGGAGCGTTATCCCCAGATACGCAGTATTTT

d_call: TRBD1
clone_size: -
v_call: TRBV18
j_call: TRBJ2-1
cdr3_aa: CASSPYSRTGVYNEQFF
cdr3_nt: TGTGCCAGCTCACCTTACAGTAGGACAGGGGTCTACAATGAGCAGTTCTTC

d_call: TRBD2
clone_size: -
v_call: TRBV14
j_call: TRBJ2-1
cdr3_aa: CASSQERTSGSSYNEQFF
cdr3_nt: TGTGCCAGCAGCCAAGAAAGGACTAGCGGGAGCTCCTACAATGAGCAGTTCTTC

d_call: TRBD2
clone_size: -
v_call: TRBV4-1
j_call: TRBJ2-3
cdr3_aa: CASSPGLAPTAGTQYF
cdr3_nt: TGCGCCAGCAGCCCGGGACTAGCACCAACCGCGGGTACGCAGTATTTT

d_call: TRBD2
clone_size: -
v_call: TRBV27
j_call: TRBJ2-2
cdr3_aa: CASRAGLAGLTGELFF
cdr3_nt: TGTGCCAGCAGAGCGGGACTAGCGGGACTAACCGGGGAGCTGTTTTTT

d_call: TRBD1
clone_size: once
v_call: TRBV6-6
j_call: TRBJ2-7
cdr3_aa: CASSKTGGQSYEQYF
cdr3_nt: TGTGCCAGCAGTAAAACAGGGGGCCAATCCTACGAGCAGTACTTC

d_call: TRBD2
clone_size: -
v_call: TRBV2
j_call: TRBJ2-7
cdr3_aa: CASSLGLANNEQYF
cdr3_nt: TGTGCCAGCAGCCTGGGACTAGCGAATAACGAGCAGTACTTC

d_call: -
clone_size: few
v_call: TRBV6-5
j_call: TRBJ1-5
cdr3_aa: CASSRGQTHQPQHF
cdr3_nt: TGTGCCAGCAGCCGCGGACAAACCCATCAGCCCCAGCATTTT

d_call: TRBD2
clone_size: -
v_call: TRBV10-3
j_call: TRBJ2-5
cdr3_aa: CASQRGDAGTRGTQYF
cdr3_nt: TGTGCCTCCCAACGGGGGGATGCAGGCACTAGAGGGACCCAGTACTTC

d_call: TRBD2
clone_size: once
v_call: TRBV5-5
j_call: TRBJ2-1
cdr3_aa: CASSLSSGRAEEQFF
cdr3_nt: TGTGCCAGCAGCTTGAGTAGCGGGAGGGCGGAAGAGCAGTTCTTC

d_call: -
clone_size: -
v_call: TRBV7-9
j_call: TRBJ1-1
cdr3_aa: CASSPSDSEAFF
cdr3_nt: TGTGCCAGCAGCCCGTCGGACAGCGAAGCTTTCTTT

d_call: -
clone_size: once
v_call: TRBV19
j_call: TRBJ2-2
cdr3_aa: CASSSIAGSDSGELFF
cdr3_nt: TGTGCCAGTAGTTCCATCGCGGGATCTGACTCCGGGGAGCTGTTTTTT

d_call: -
clone_size: once
v_call: TRBV12-3/TRBV12-4
j_call: TRBJ2-7
cdr3_aa: CASSLGAYEQYF
cdr3_nt: TGTGCCAGCAGTTTGGGGGCGTACGAGCAGTACTTC

d_call: TRBD1
clone_size: -
v_call: TRBV6-5
j_call: TRBJ1-5
cdr3_aa: CASRRTGGNQPQHF
cdr3_nt: TGTGCCAGCAGAAGGACAGGGGGCAATCAGCCCCAGCATTTT

d_call: TRBD1
clone_size: -
v_call: TRBV9
j_call: TRBJ2-1
cdr3_aa: CASSAGTGNYNEQFF
cdr3_nt: TGTGCCAGCAGCGCCGGGACAGGGAACTACAATGAGCAGTTCTTC

d_call: TRBD1
clone_size: -
v_call: TRBV29-1
j_call: TRBJ2-4
cdr3_aa: CSVAYRGDLAKNIQYF
cdr3_nt: TGCAGCGTCGCCTACAGGGGGGATTTAGCCAAAAACATTCAGTACTTC

d_call: -
clone_size: few
v_call: TRBV28
j_call: TRBJ2-7
cdr3_aa: CASSLGRSYEQYF
cdr3_nt: TGTGCCAGCAGTTTAGGCAGATCCTACGAGCAGTACTTC

d_call: TRBD2
clone_size: few
v_call: TRBV27
j_call: TRBJ2-1
cdr3_aa: CASSPGYGTSSFEQFF
cdr3_nt: TGTGCCAGCAGTCCTGGCTACGGGACTAGCTCATTTGAGCAGTTCTTC

d_call: -
clone_size: -
v_call: TRBV15
j_call: TRBJ2-7
cdr3_aa: CATSRGTNSYEQYF
cdr3_nt: TGTGCCACCAGCAGAGGGACAAACTCCTACGAGCAGTACTTC

d_call: TRBD2
clone_size: -
v_call: TRBV7-3
j_call: TRBJ2-1
cdr3_aa: CASSLGPSGTASHEQFF
cdr3_nt: TGTGCCAGCAGCTTAGGTCCTAGCGGGACTGCTTCCCATGAGCAGTTCTTC

d_call: -
clone_size: -
v_call: TRBV6-1
j_call: TRBJ2-1
cdr3_aa: CASSDSGLGSYNEQFF
cdr3_nt: TGTGCCAGCAGTGATTCAGGGTTGGGCTCCTACAATGAGCAGTTCTTC

d_call: TRBD2
clone_size: -
v_call: TRBV4-3
j_call: TRBJ2-1
cdr3_aa: CASSQDPAGDYNEQFF
cdr3_nt: TGCGCCAGCAGCCAAGATCCGGCGGGAGACTACAATGAGCAGTTCTTC

d_call: -
clone_size: -
v_call: TRBV29-1
j_call: TRBJ2-5
cdr3_aa: CSVAQGPNQETQYF
cdr3_nt: TGCAGCGTTGCGCAGGGGCCGAATCAAGAGACCCAGTACTTC

d_call: -
clone_size: -
v_call: TRBV30
j_call: TRBJ2-5
cdr3_aa: CAWNTGVGETQYF
cdr3_nt: TGTGCCTGGAATACAGGCGTGGGTGAGACCCAGTACTTC

d_call: TRBD1
clone_size: -
v_call: TRBV28
j_call: TRBJ1-2
cdr3_aa: CASRSPGQGLGGYTF
cdr3_nt: TGTGCCAGCAGATCCCCGGGACAGGGATTGGGTGGCTACACCTTC

d_call: -
clone_size: -
v_call: TRBV27
j_call: TRBJ2-1
cdr3_aa: CASRQTSSNEQFF
cdr3_nt: TGTGCCAGCAGGCAGACTAGTTCCAATGAGCAGTTCTTC

d_call: -
clone_size: -
v_call: TRBV21-1
j_call: TRBJ2-3
cdr3_aa: CASSKDGREGGTDTQYF
cdr3_nt: TGTGCCAGCAGCAAGGATGGGCGGGAGGGCGGCACAGATACGCAGTATTTT

d_call: TRBD2
clone_size: -
v_call: TRBV28
j_call: TRBJ2-1
cdr3_aa: CASSLGLAGGSSYNEQFF
cdr3_nt: TGTGCCAGCAGTTTAGGGCTAGCGGGAGGGAGCTCCTACAATGAGCAGTTCTTC

d_call: -
clone_size: -
v_call: TRBV7-9
j_call: TRBJ2-3
cdr3_aa: CASSLILDTDTQYF
cdr3_nt: TGTGCCAGCAGCTTAATACTAGACACAGATACGCAGTATTTT

d_call: TRBD1
clone_size: -
v_call: TRBV5-1
j_call: TRBJ1-1
cdr3_aa: CASRLTGTAGAAFF
cdr3_nt: TGCGCCAGCAGGCTTACCGGGACAGCCGGGGCGGCTTTCTTT

d_call: -
clone_size: -
v_call: TRBV15
j_call: TRBJ2-2
cdr3_aa: CATSRDQERAGELFF
cdr3_nt: TGTGCCACCAGCAGAGATCAGGAGAGGGCCGGGGAGCTGTTTTTT

d_call: TRBD2
clone_size: -
v_call: TRBV28
j_call: TRBJ2-7
cdr3_aa: CASSSLAAYEQYF
cdr3_nt: TGTGCCAGCAGTTCGCTAGCGGCCTACGAGCAGTACTTC

d_call: TRBD1
clone_size: -
v_call: TRBV3-1/TRBV3-2
j_call: TRBJ2-7
cdr3_aa: CASSHFSGTGPYEQYF
cdr3_nt: TGTGCCAGCAGCCACTTTTCCGGGACAGGACCCTACGAGCAGTACTTC

d_call: -
clone_size: -
v_call: TRBV18
j_call: TRBJ1-1
cdr3_aa: CASSPGGSTEAFF
cdr3_nt: TGTGCCAGCTCACCAGGAGGGTCCACTGAAGCTTTCTTT

d_call: TRBD1
clone_size: -
v_call: TRBV19
j_call: TRBJ1-2
cdr3_aa: CASTPRGGQGLSYTF
cdr3_nt: TGTGCCAGTACCCCTCGGGGGGGACAGGGTCTTAGCTACACCTTC

d_call: -
clone_size: -
v_call: TRBV28
j_call: TRBJ2-6
cdr3_aa: CAAGGRWAGANVLTF
cdr3_nt: TGTGCCGCAGGAGGTAGATGGGCTGGGGCCAACGTCCTGACTTTC

d_call: -
clone_size: -
v_call: TRBV2
j_call: TRBJ2-3
cdr3_aa: CASSTRGDTQYF
cdr3_nt: TGTGCCAGCAGTACGCGCGGGGATACGCAGTATTTT

d_call: TRBD1
clone_size: few
v_call: TRBV23-1
j_call: TRBJ2-2
cdr3_aa: CASSQEGPRRQGRSGELFF
cdr3_nt: TGCGCCAGCAGTCAAGAAGGTCCCCGTCGACAGGGACGTTCCGGGGAGCTGTTTTTT